A selection of T cell receptor beta chains follows, all from one sample in a study of blood T cell repertoires in COVID-19. Using immunoSEQ multiplex PCR, the repertoire was profiled, and TCRdb retains in-frame clones only, with some absent. The profile shows fewer than 250,000 clones, about 84% of them singletons. The specimen was peripheral blood. These receptors came from a woman older than 75 with COVID-19, enrolled during active disease. Each CDR3 is given with its conserved first and last residue. A D gene is named only where the DNA matches it firmly. Clone sizes are given selectively: once, few, many, or a class where the clone is expanded.

CDR3 DNA	CDR3 protein	J gene	V gene	D gene	clone size
TGTGCCTGGAAGGTAGGGTTTGGGAGTTCACCCCTCCACTTT	CAWKVGFGSSPLHF	TRBJ1-6	TRBV30	NA	NA
TGTGCCAGCAGTATATACAGGGGCCTAAATCAGCCCCAGCATTTT	CASSIYRGLNQPQHF	TRBJ1-5	TRBV27	TRBD1	NA
TGTGCCAGGACACCGGGACAGGGGGACGAAAAACTGTTTTTT	CARTPGQGDEKLFF	TRBJ1-4	TRBV28	TRBD1	NA
TGCGCCAGCAGCTTGGAGGGGAAGGGCAATCAGCCCCAGCATTTT	CASSLEGKGNQPQHF	TRBJ1-5	TRBV5-1	NA	NA
TGCAGTGCTAGTGCCGCGGGACAGGGCCCAGCTAACTATGGCTACACCTTC	CSASAAGQGPANYGYTF	TRBJ1-2	TRBV20-1	TRBD1	NA
TGTGCCAGCAGTCGCACCGGGACACCCTATGGCTACACCTTC	CASSRTGTPYGYTF	TRBJ1-2	TRBV28	NA	NA
TGTGCCAGCAGCTTAGCGGGGGGGCTCTCCTACGAGCAGTACTTC	CASSLAGGLSYEQYF	TRBJ2-7	TRBV7-2	NA	once
TGTGCCAGCAGCCTCGCGGGGGGCAAACAGCCCCAGCATTTT	CASSLAGGKQPQHF	TRBJ1-5	TRBV14	NA	NA
TGTGCCAGTAGTAGAGGGGGGGCCTCAGATACGCAGTATTTT	CASSRGGASDTQYF	TRBJ2-3	TRBV19	NA	NA
TGTGCCAGCAGTTTGGGACAGGTTGGGGCTTTCTTT	CASSLGQVGAFF	TRBJ1-1	TRBV28	TRBD1	NA
TGCGCCAGCAGCGAGGGACAGGGGGCCGGGGAGCTGTTTTTT	CASSEGQGAGELFF	TRBJ2-2	TRBV5-1	TRBD1	NA
TGTGCCAGCTCCCGGTCCCGAGCGATCGGGTACGAGCAGTACTTC	CASSRSRAIGYEQYF	TRBJ2-7	TRBV6-6	NA	few
TGTGCCACGGTCGACTACACTGAAGCTTTCTTT	CATVDYTEAFF	TRBJ1-1	TRBV28	NA	NA
TGTGCCAGCAGCTTAGAAGGGGTCGATACGCAGTATTTT	CASSLEGVDTQYF	TRBJ2-3	TRBV7-2	NA	NA
TGTGCCAGCAGCGAGGACACTCAGCCCCAGCATTTT	CASSEDTQPQHF	TRBJ1-5	TRBV7-9	NA	NA
TGTGCCAGCAGTTACTCGCTACAGGCCGGAGCCTCACCCCTCCACTTT	CASSYSLQAGASPLHF	TRBJ1-6	TRBV6-5	NA	NA
TGTGCCAGCAGCTCGGGCGGGGGCACAGATACGCAGTATTTT	CASSSGGGTDTQYF	TRBJ2-3	TRBV5-4	NA	few
TGTGCCAGCAGCTACACCGGGACCTATAATTCACCCCTCCACTTT	CASSYTGTYNSPLHF	TRBJ1-6	TRBV3-1/TRBV3-2	NA	once
TGTGCCAGCAGTTTGGCAGGGACAGCGAACACTGAAGCTTTCTTT	CASSLAGTANTEAFF	TRBJ1-1	TRBV27	TRBD1	NA
TGTGCCAGCAGTTTAGCTAGCACAAATGAGCAGTTCTTC	CASSLASTNEQFF	TRBJ2-1	TRBV12-3/TRBV12-4	NA	NA
TGTGCCAGCAGTTTCCTAGGGACAGGGGGCGGCAGCACTGAAGCTTTCTTT	CASSFLGTGGGSTEAFF	TRBJ1-1	TRBV28	TRBD1	once
TGTGCCAGCAGCTTAGGACAGGGGACCACTGAAGCTTTCTTT	CASSLGQGTTEAFF	TRBJ1-1	TRBV11-2	TRBD1	NA
TGTGCCAGCAGCAAAGCGCCCTCTAGCTTAGGCACAGATACGCAGTATTTT	CASSKAPSSLGTDTQYF	TRBJ2-3	TRBV21-1	NA	NA
TGTGCCACCGGCCGGGGGGGGTCTGGGGCCAACGTCCTGACTTTC	CATGRGGSGANVLTF	TRBJ2-6	TRBV24-1	TRBD2	NA
TGTGCCAGCAGTGACACGGGACAGGGCACAGATACGCAGTATTTT	CASSDTGQGTDTQYF	TRBJ2-3	TRBV6-4	TRBD1	NA
TGTGCCAGCAGCGGGGGACCGGGACAGGGGAACACCGGGGAGCTGTTTTTT	CASSGGPGQGNTGELFF	TRBJ2-2	TRBV9	TRBD1	NA
TGTGCCAGTAGCTACAGGAGGACAGGGGGAGGGGTCGGTGAAGCTTTCTTT	CASSYRRTGGGVGEAFF	TRBJ1-1	TRBV19	TRBD1	NA
TGTGCCAGCAGCTACCTAGGGAGCTCCTACGAGCAGTACTTC	CASSYLGSSYEQYF	TRBJ2-7	TRBV7-2	NA	NA
TGTGCCAGCAGCCACACCGGGACAGGGGGTTTGGGGGGCTACACCTTC	CASSHTGTGGLGGYTF	TRBJ1-2	TRBV4-2	TRBD1	NA
TGTGCCAGCAGCCCCGGACTAGCGGGGGGTGCCGGGGAGCTGTTTTTT	CASSPGLAGGAGELFF	TRBJ2-2	TRBV28	TRBD2	NA
TGTGCCAGCAGCCAGAGGACAGATACGCAGTATTTT	CASSQRTDTQYF	TRBJ2-3	TRBV6-2/TRBV6-3	NA	NA
TGTGCCAGCAGTTTAGTCCAGGGGAACACTGAAGCTTTCTTT	CASSLVQGNTEAFF	TRBJ1-1	TRBV27	NA	NA
TGTGCCAGCAGCAGGACAGGAGCCAATTCACCCCTCCACTTT	CASSRTGANSPLHF	TRBJ1-6	TRBV6-5	TRBD1	NA
TGTGCCAGCAGCCCCGACCCGGGGTCTGGAAACACCATATATTTT	CASSPDPGSGNTIYF	TRBJ1-3	TRBV5-4	NA	NA
TGTGCCAGCAGCCAAGACAGGGGGAACACTGAAGCTTTCTTT	CASSQDRGNTEAFF	TRBJ1-1	TRBV3-1/TRBV3-2	NA	NA
TGTGCCAGCAGTTTCGGTCGGGGCTCCTATAATTCACCCCTCCACTTT	CASSFGRGSYNSPLHF	TRBJ1-6	TRBV28	NA	NA
TGTGCCAGCAGCTTAGGAGGGGGACAGACTAACTATGGCTACACCTTC	CASSLGGGQTNYGYTF	TRBJ1-2	TRBV11-2	TRBD1	once
TGTGCCAGCAGGGGAAATGCAGGGCGCACAGATACGCAGTATTTT	CASRGNAGRTDTQYF	TRBJ2-3	TRBV6-5	NA	NA
TGTGCCAGCAGTAAATCAGGGGTTTACGAGACCCAGTACTTC	CASSKSGVYETQYF	TRBJ2-5	TRBV2	NA	NA
TGTGCCAGCAGCTTGGGACAGGGGGAAGAGACCCAGTACTTC	CASSLGQGEETQYF	TRBJ2-5	TRBV7-8	TRBD1	NA
TGTGCCAGTAGTGGGGGACTAGCGGCAAATGAGCAGTTCTTC	CASSGGLAANEQFF	TRBJ2-1	TRBV19	TRBD2	NA
TGTGCCAGCAGCTCTACTAATAGCAATCAGCCCCAGCATTTT	CASSSTNSNQPQHF	TRBJ1-5	TRBV7-2	NA	few
TGCGCCAGCAGCATAAGCCCTCAGGGGGCGGGCACAGATACGCAGTATTTT	CASSISPQGAGTDTQYF	TRBJ2-3	TRBV5-1	TRBD1	few
TGTGCCAGCTCGGACAGGGCGGGTGGCACTGAAGCTTTCTTT	CASSDRAGGTEAFF	TRBJ1-1	TRBV2	TRBD1	NA
TGTGCCAGCAGTTTTCTAACAGGGAAGGATGGCTACGAGCAGTACTTC	CASSFLTGKDGYEQYF	TRBJ2-7	TRBV28	NA	NA
TGTGCCAGCAGCCCCCCGGGAGACTTCAAAAACATTCAGTACTTC	CASSPPGDFKNIQYF	TRBJ2-4	TRBV28	NA	NA
TGTGCCAGCAGCCAAGGGAGTGAGGGCGGGGGCCAAGAGACCCAGTACTTC	CASSQGSEGGGQETQYF	TRBJ2-5	TRBV4-2	TRBD2	NA
TGTGCCAGCAGTTCGACAGGGGGCAGGTATAGCAATCAGCCCCAGCATTTT	CASSSTGGRYSNQPQHF	TRBJ1-5	TRBV2	TRBD1	NA
TGTGCCAGCAGTTCAGGGATTAACACTGAAGCTTTCTTT	CASSSGINTEAFF	TRBJ1-1	TRBV27	NA	NA
TGCAGTGCTAGTCTAGGCCGAAATCAGCCCCAGCATTTT	CSASLGRNQPQHF	TRBJ1-5	TRBV20-1	NA	NA
TGCGCCAGCAGCCCGCGGGACAGGACGGGGACAGATACGCAGTATTTT	CASSPRDRTGTDTQYF	TRBJ2-3	TRBV4-1	TRBD1	NA
TGTGCCAGCAGCCAAGGACGGGGGACGAACACCGGGGAGCTGTTTTTT	CASSQGRGTNTGELFF	TRBJ2-2	TRBV3-1/TRBV3-2	NA	NA
TGCGCCAGCAGCGTGGGACAGGGGAATCAGCCCCAGCATTTT	CASSVGQGNQPQHF	TRBJ1-5	TRBV5-1	TRBD1	NA
TGTGCCAGCAGCTTAATTGAGGGGGACGGGCAGTACTTC	CASSLIEGDGQYF	TRBJ2-7	TRBV7-9	NA	NA